One sample yielded the 32 T cell receptor beta chains listed below, sequenced in a study of cytomegalovirus exposure and HLA in healthy donors. It was with 60 Vbeta and 13 Jbeta primers that the PCR ran. Produced via immunoSEQ multiplex PCR; TCRdb's table is partial and in-frame only. Here the sample spans under 70,000 clones, about 70% being singletons. The sample was PBMCs. The receptors derive from a woman in her twenties or thirties in good health and CMV-seronegative.

The chain recombines TRBV6-6 with TRBJ1-3; no clear D gene. The CDR3 loop spans 15 amino acids. Germline V lookup: CDR1 MNHNY, CDR2 SVGAGI (reference sequence). Trimming removed 4 bases from V and 0 bases from J, with 10 bases in between. This chain's CDR3 is CASSSRRNSGNTIYF. The CDR3 DNA reads as TGTGCCAGCAGTTCCCGCAGAAACTCTGGAAACACCATATATTTT.

The chain links TRBV7-9 to TRBJ2-5; 9 bases match TRBD2. V was clipped by 8 bases and J by 5 bases; unmatched bases: 12. CDR3 length: 15 residues. Germline V CDR1 and CDR2: SEHNR, FQNEAQ (reference sequence). This chain's CDR3 is CASGLGGGGAETQYF. The DNA of the CDR3 is TGTGCCAGCGGTTTGGGAGGCGGGGGGGCGGAGACCCAGTACTTC.

The V call is TRBV28, the J call TRBJ2-3; 10 bases align to TRBD2. The CDR3 sequence is 15 residues long. Trimming removed 4 bases from V and 4 bases from J; junction bases left unmatched: 5. Germline assignment: CDR1 MDHEN and CDR2 SYDVKM. CDR3 amino acids: CASSSGLADPDTQYF. The CDR3 nucleotides are TGTGCCAGCAGTTCAGGACTAGCGGACCCAGATACGCAGTATTTT.

The chain combines TRBV6-6 with TRBJ2-3, with D perhaps TRBD1 (6 bases). Germline V gene sequence: CDR1 MNHNY, CDR2 SVGAGI (reference sequence). V was cut by 4 bases and J by 0 bases, with 11 bases left in between. The CDR3 loop spans 15 amino acids. The CDR3 spells CASSSRQASTDTQYF. CDR3 sequence (DNA): TGTGCCAGCAGTTCGAGACAGGCTAGCACAGATACGCAGTATTTT.

The rearrangement joins TRBV7-2 to TRBJ1-6; TRBD1 aligns across 7 bases. The CDR3 extends over 15 amino acids. The germline V gene encodes CDR1 SGHTA and CDR2 FQGNSA. After removal of 2 bases from V and 7 bases from J, the junction contained 5 bases not matched to a gene. CDR3 nucleotides: TGTGCCAGCAGCTTACACCAGGGGGAGAATTCACCCCTCCACTTT. Its protein product is CASSLHQGENSPLHF.

V and J are TRBV7-8 and TRBJ2-5, with 12 bases identical to TRBD2. Unmatched junction bases numbered 6, after V lost 5 bases and J lost 5 bases. Germline V CDR1 and CDR2: SGHVS, FQNEAQ. The CDR3 contains 15 residues. CDR3 bases: TGTGCCAGCAGCCTGACTAGCGGGGGACGCGAGACCCAGTACTTC. Translating it yields CASSLTSGGRETQYF.

V gene TRBV6-1 combines with J gene TRBJ1-2, with 10 bases matching TRBD1. In germline, CDR1 is MNHNS, CDR2 SASEGT. V lost 6 bases and J lost 6; bases outside the gene matches: 4. This CDR3 comprises 13 residues. The CDR3 bases are TGTGCCAGCAGGCGACAGGGGGCGGATGGCTACACCTTC. Translated: CASRRQGADGYTF.

As DNA, the CDR3 is TGTGCCAGCAGTGCAGACAGGGCAATGAGTTCACCCCTCCACTTT. Amino acid sequence: CASSADRAMSSPLHF. The chain employs TRBV6-4 and TRBJ1-6, with TRBD1 identical over 7 bases. The V gene's germline CDR1 is MRHNA and CDR2 SNTAGT. This CDR3 region has 15 residues. The V and J ends lost 4 bases and 9 bases, in that order; junction bases with no gene match: 9.

Details on this clone: Other nucleotide sequences from this sample produce the same CDR3. The chain employs TRBV6-5 and TRBJ2-7, with 10 bases fitting TRBD2. Germline V gene sequence: CDR1 MNHEY, CDR2 SVGAGI. The CDR3 contains 13 residues. Losses at the gene ends were 6 bases for V and 5 bases for J; bases not matched to a gene: 4. CDR3 bases: TGTGCCAGCAGAACTAGCGGGGTCCACGAGCAGTACTTC. Translating it yields CASRTSGVHEQYF.

The J gene is TRBJ2-5, the V gene TRBV7-2, with 13 bases that match TRBD2. V was pared by 5 bases and J by 2 bases, with 5 bases of the junction left unmatched. Germline V CDR1 and CDR2: SGHTA, FQGNSA. This CDR3 has 16 residues. This CDR3 reads CASSPRTSGGQETQYF. The CDR3 bases are TGTGCCAGCAGCCCACGGACTAGCGGGGGACAAGAGACCCAGTACTTC.

The chain combines TRBV19 with TRBJ2-1; TRBD1 might be the D (5 bases). The CDR3 is 19 amino acids. In germline, CDR1 is LNHDA, CDR2 SQIVND (reference sequence). V lost 0 bases to trimming and J lost 5 bases, with 23 bases between them. The DNA of the CDR3 is TGTGCCAGTAGTATAGATCTGGGGCAGGGTCCCCACCGACACAATGAGCAGTTCTTC. Its translation: CASSIDLGQGPHRHNEQFF.

This clone was found once. The rearrangement links TRBV9 to TRBJ2-5; 15 bases are a match to TRBD2. The V gene's germline CDR1 is SGDLS and CDR2 YYNGEE. The CDR3 consists of 18 residues. Trimming at V came to 0 bases and at J to 0 bases, leaving 3 bases not matched to a gene. The CDR3 loop is CASSVGTSGGEYQETQYF. CDR3 sequence (DNA): TGTGCCAGCAGCGTAGGGACTAGCGGGGGGGAGTACCAAGAGACCCAGTACTTC.

This chain connects TRBV2 to TRBJ2-3; 8 positions match TRBD2. CDR3 length: 13 amino acids. Unmatched junction bases numbered 6, after V lost 8 bases and J lost 5 bases. In germline, CDR1 is SNHLY, CDR2 FYNNEI. The CDR3 DNA reads as TGTGCCAGCGGGGACGGGGGGGGAGATACGCAGTATTTT. Encoded protein: CASGDGGGDTQYF.

This clone was detected only a few times. This sequence joins TRBV27 and TRBJ1-6, with 8 positions matching TRBD1. The CDR3 runs 13 residues. Germline trimming cut 6 bases from V and 7 bases from J; bases unmatched to any gene: 2. Germline V lookup: CDR1 MNHEY, CDR2 SMNVEV (reference sequence). As DNA, the CDR3 is TGTGCCAGCAGCGACAGGGGAAATTCACCCCTCCACTTT. Translated, it gives CASSDRGNSPLHF.

CDR3 residues: CASSLSTGSTDTQYF. The CDR3 DNA follows: TGTGCCAGCAGCTTATCGACAGGGAGCACAGATACGCAGTATTTT. This sequence joins TRBV11-3 and TRBJ2-3, with TRBD1 matching over 7 bases. In germline, CDR1 is SGHNT, CDR2 YENEEA. CDR3 length: 15 residues. The J segment lost 0 bases and the V segment lost 2 bases, leaving 2 bases of the junction unmatched.

This clone was seen a single time. V gene TRBV6-5 combines with J gene TRBJ2-1, with TRBD2 matching over 9 bases. The CDR3 is 14 residues long. The germline gives CDR1 MNHEY, CDR2 SVGAGI. V lost 8 bases to trimming and J lost 9 bases; unmatched junction nucleotides: 11. The CDR3 is CASWGRGGRSEQFF. The DNA of the CDR3 is TGTGCCAGCTGGGGGCGGGGGGGGCGCAGTGAGCAGTTCTTC.

The chain uses TRBV11-2 and TRBJ2-5; TRBD2 matches 8 bases. This CDR3 contains 16 residues. Trimming removed 3 bases from V and 2 bases from J; junction bases left unmatched: 8. Looked up from germline, CDR1 is SGHAT and CDR2 is FQNNGV. The CDR3 spells CASSFRGGHLQETQYF. The CDR3 DNA reads TGTGCCAGCAGCTTCCGGGGGGGGCATTTACAAGAGACCCAGTACTTC.

Many counts were recorded for this clone. This chain links TRBV6-1 with TRBJ1-2; D is ambiguous. CDR1 and CDR2 (germline): MNHNS, SASEGT. The CDR3 is 12 amino acids. V lost 4 bases, J lost 0 bases, and 3 bases lay in between. The CDR3 here is CASSVANYGYTF. The CDR3 nucleotides are TGTGCCAGCAGTGTCGCTAACTATGGCTACACCTTC.

This rearrangement joins TRBV21-1 to TRBJ2-2; the table's TRBD1 call for D was not verified on the DNA. TRBV21-1 is a listed pseudogene. This CDR3 is 19 amino acids long. CDR3 DNA: TGTGCCAGCAGCAAAGGGAGCTCAGGGGCCCGCGCGAACACCGGGGAGCTGTTTTTT. It encodes CASSKGSSGARANTGELFF.

This clone was observed a few times. The chain carries TRBV29-1 and TRBJ1-1; unclear D gene. Deletions cut 0 bases from V and 3 bases from J, with 8 bases between. The CDR3 totals 13 residues. Germline CDR1 SQVTM, CDR2 ANQGSEA. The CDR3 here is CSVEEQSDTEAFF. The CDR3 nucleotides read TGCAGCGTTGAAGAACAGTCGGACACTGAAGCTTTCTTT.

In DNA form, the CDR3 reads TGTGCCACCAGCAGAGATCAGGGGCACAGGGGGCGTCCGAACTACGAGCAGTACTTC. Its protein is CATSRDQGHRGRPNYEQYF. V is TRBV15 and J is TRBJ2-7, with 9 bases that match TRBD1. V was clipped by 0 bases and J by 3 bases; unmatched bases: 15. This CDR3 contains 19 residues. Looked up from germline, CDR1 is LNHNV and CDR2 is YYDKDF (reference sequence).

This clone has more than one count but fewer than ten. The V call is TRBV7-2, the J call TRBJ2-7; 10 bases agree with TRBD1. Per germline, CDR1 SGHTA and CDR2 FQGNSA. J was trimmed by 3 bases and V by 5 bases; bases with no gene match: 7. CDR3 length equals 15 residues. The CDR3 protein is CASSIGQGVVYEQYF. CDR3 nucleotides: TGTGCCAGCAGCATAGGACAGGGGGTAGTCTACGAGCAGTACTTC.

The chain links TRBV7-3 to TRBJ2-5, with TRBD1 as a possible D gene (5 bases). The ends were cut back, 5 bases at V and 1 base at J, with 8 bases in the middle. The CDR3 loop spans 13 amino acids. Germline CDR1 is SGHTA and CDR2 is FQGTGA. The CDR3, as DNA: TGTGCCAGCAGCAAACAGGCCCAAGAGACCCAGTACTTC. As protein: CASSKQAQETQYF.

The chain recombines TRBV15 with TRBJ2-3; D unresolved. V was trimmed by 0 bases and J by 5 bases, leaving 6 bases between them. Germline CDR1 is LNHNV and CDR2 is YYDKDF (reference sequence). The CDR3 extends over 13 amino acids. The CDR3 nucleotides are TGTGCCACCAGCAGAGATACGGGAGATACGCAGTATTTT. Translating it yields CATSRDTGDTQYF.

This chain links TRBV11-2 with TRBJ2-3; D possibly corresponds to TRBD1 (6 bases). Germline loops: CDR1 SGHAT, CDR2 FQNNGV. The CDR3 length is 15 residues. The V gene lost 5 bases and the J gene lost 2 bases, with 14 bases spanning the gap. CDR3 DNA: TGTGCCAGCAGCCGATTGACAGGAAACACAGATACGCAGTATTTT. This encodes CASSRLTGNTDTQYF. The full variable domain, its missing parts supplied by reference TRBV11-2 and TRBJ2-3, is EAGVAQSPRYKIIEKRQSVAFWCNPISGHATLYWYQQILGQGPKLLIQFQNNGVVDDSQLPKDRFSAERLKGVDSTLKIQPAKLEDSAVYLCASSRLTGNTDTQYFGPGTRLTVL.

The rearrangement links TRBV5-4 to TRBJ1-4, with 9 bases lining up with TRBD1. Germline V gives CDR1 SGHNT, CDR2 YYREEE (reference sequence). Trimming removed 4 bases from V and 8 bases from J; junction bases left unmatched: 6. This CDR3 is built from 14 residues. This CDR3 is CASSQGTGQEKLFF. The DNA for the CDR3 is TGTGCCAGCAGCCAAGGGACAGGGCAGGAAAAACTGTTTTTT.

This rearrangement joins TRBV9 to TRBJ1-1; D not resolved. The V gene's germline CDR1 is SGDLS and CDR2 YYNGEE. CDR3 length: 16 residues. Between the trimmed V and J ends, which lost 5 bases and 0 bases, there was a span of 17 bases. The CDR3 sequence is CASSGGQAQMNTEAFF. The CDR3 DNA is TGTGCCAGCAGTGGAGGTCAGGCCCAGATGAACACTGAAGCTTTCTTT. The complete variable domain, with remaining parts taken from reference TRBV9 and TRBJ1-1, reads DSGVTQTPKHLITATGQRVTLRCSPRSGDLSVYWYQQSLDQGLQFLIQYYNGEERAKGNILERFSAQQFPDLHSELNLSSLELGDSALYFCASSGGQAQMNTEAFFGQGTRLTVV.

The V and J genes are TRBV19 and TRBJ2-3; 8 nucleotides match TRBD1. The ends lost 3 bases at V and 0 bases at J; junction bases unmatched: 8. Per germline, CDR1 LNHDA and CDR2 SQIVND (reference sequence). The CDR3 contains 17 residues. CDR3: CASSIIGTGPSTDTQYF. CDR3 DNA sequence: TGTGCCAGTAGTATTATCGGGACAGGCCCTAGCACAGATACGCAGTATTTT.

As DNA, the CDR3 is TGCGCCAGCAGCCAAGTAGATGGGGCGTACAATGAGCAGTTCTTC. Protein product: CASSQVDGAYNEQFF. The genes are TRBV4-1 and TRBJ2-1; TRBD1 is a possible D gene (5 bases). The V end was cut by 1 base, the J end by 4 bases, with 11 bases between. The CDR3 extends over 15 amino acids. Germline V gene lookup returns CDR1 MGHRA and CDR2 YSYEKL.

Points on this clone: This sample includes further DNA sequences coding for the same CDR3. The V and J genes are TRBV5-6 and TRBJ1-4; 9 nucleotides align to TRBD1. Germline CDR1 is SGHDT and CDR2 is YYEEEE. With V trimmed by 2 bases and J by 8 bases, 4 bases remained unmatched. The CDR3 has 14 amino acids. The CDR3: CASSLQGAGEKLFF. In DNA form, the CDR3 reads TGTGCCAGCAGCTTACAGGGGGCAGGGGAAAAACTGTTTTTT.

This clone has just a few counts. The chain combines TRBV7-2 with TRBJ1-5; TRBD1 might be the D (6 bases). Trimming took 5 bases from V and 5 from J, leaving 13 bases between them. Germline assignment: CDR1 SGHTA and CDR2 FQGNSA. The CDR3 totals 14 residues. CDR3 sequence (DNA): TGTGCCAGCAGCGTCCTCCAGGGGTATCAGCCCCAGCATTTT. Its translation is CASSVLQGYQPQHF.

This clone was observed once. The chain links TRBV6-5 to TRBJ1-2; D is perhaps TRBD1 (5 bases). Germline V gene sequence: CDR1 MNHEY, CDR2 SVGAGI. The CDR3 covers 15 residues. Trimming took 6 bases from V and 6 from J, leaving 20 bases between them. The CDR3 reads CASSPTKGRADGYTF. The DNA of the CDR3 is TGTGCCAGCAGCCCCACCAAGGGCAGGGCAGATGGCTACACCTTC.